The 31 T cell receptor beta chains in this list originate from one sample, sequenced in a study of early T cells in non-severe SARS-CoV-2 infection (dated by TCRdb to the early 2020s). The method was 5' RACE. Sequencing took place on a NextSeq 500. TCRdb ran its own pipeline on the public reads, namely fastp trimming at Q25 and MiXCR clone calling, and kept in-frame beta chains. Under each unique CDR3 protein, matching rows form one entry showing the most common genes and DNA. In all, the sample holds about 31,000 distinct CDR3 sequences, and approximately 5.9% of those were seen once. The ten largest clones capture almost 6.5% of the sample. Material for sequencing was whole blood. The source of these receptors is an adult who was a healthcare worker with PCR-confirmed SARS-CoV-2 infection or an uninfected control (not recorded which).

The V call is TRBV5-1, the J call TRBJ2-5; D possibly uses TRBD1 or TRBD2 (5 bases each). CDR1 and CDR2 from the germline V gene are SGHRS and YFSETQ. CDR3 length: 17 amino acids. With 1 base removed from V and 2 bases from J, the gap between germline ends came to 18 bases. The CDR3 coding sequence is TGCGCCAGCAGCTTGTTTGGAGAGGGGACGGGGCAAGAGACCCAGTACTTC. Encoded protein: CASSLFGEGTGQETQYF.

This clonotype was seen many times. This chain joins TRBV5-4 and TRBJ2-7, with D tentatively TRBD1 (5 bases). V was cut by 4 bases and J by 2 bases, with 16 bases left in between. There are 15 residues in the CDR3. CDR1 is SGHNT and CDR2 is YYREEE in the germline V gene (reference sequence). The CDR3 here is CASSPDRGVTYEQYF. CDR3 sequence (DNA): TGTGCCAGCAGCCCTGACAGAGGCGTTACCTACGAGCAGTACTTC.

The gene calls are TRBV2 and TRBJ2-5; tentative D call: TRBD2 (6 bases). V was trimmed by 6 bases and J by 6 bases, leaving 14 bases between them. Germline CDR1 reads SNHLY; CDR2 reads FYNNEI. This CDR3 spans 13 amino acids. CDR3 nucleotides: TGTGCCAGCAGCGCGGGAATGGAAAAGACCCAGTACTTC. Its translation: CASSAGMEKTQYF.

This clonotype was observed at least ten times. J is TRBJ2-7 and V is TRBV4-1; 10 positions match TRBD2. Germline-derived CDR1 and CDR2 are MGHRA and YSYEKL. CDR3 length: 14 residues. V gave up 3 bases and J gave up 2 bases; unmatched junction bases: 1. The CDR3 DNA reads as TGCGCCAGCAGCCACGGACTAGCGGCCTACGAGCAGTACTTC. This codes for CASSHGLAAYEQYF.

The rearrangement links TRBV28 to TRBJ2-6; a possible D gene is TRBD2 (5 bases). V lost 6 bases and J lost 3, with 12 bases in between. CDR3 length equals 15 residues. Looked up from germline, CDR1 is MDHEN and CDR2 is SYDVKM. Here the CDR3 reads CASRPMGSGANVLTF. The CDR3 DNA follows: TGTGCCAGCAGACCAATGGGGAGTGGGGCCAACGTCCTGACTTTC.

This clonotype was seen repeatedly, ten times or more. This chain links TRBV9 with TRBJ2-1; 10 nucleotides line up with TRBD1. The V and J ends lost 3 bases and 6 bases, in that order; junction bases with no gene match: 9. This CDR3 is built from 16 residues. Germline CDR1 SGDLS, CDR2 YYNGEE. The CDR3 nucleotides are TGTGCCAGCAGCGGGCCGGGGACAGGGGTCTCCAATGAGCAGTTCTTC. Translated: CASSGPGTGVSNEQFF.

This clonotype was recorded at least ten times. This chain joins TRBV29-1 and TRBJ2-1; D is undetermined. This CDR3 comprises 10 residues. The germline V gene encodes CDR1 SQVTM and CDR2 ANQGSEA. V lost 4 bases to trimming and J lost 4 bases, with 2 bases between them. The CDR3 reads CSVVYNEQFF. The CDR3 DNA is TGCAGCGTTGTGTACAATGAGCAGTTCTTC.

In its sample, this clonotype ranks as medium-sized. This chain connects TRBV12-3 or TRBV12-4 to TRBJ2-4; D is ambiguous. The germline V and J ends were trimmed by 6 bases and 8 bases, with 14 bases remaining between them. The CDR3 has 13 residues. The CDR3 nucleotides are TGTGCCAGCAGGGTGGATTCAGTAGACATTCAGTACTTC. Its protein product is CASRVDSVDIQYF.

This clonotype was observed at least ten times. The chain has TRBV6-5 and TRBJ1-1, with TRBD1 as a possible D gene (5 bases). Germline V gene sequence: CDR1 MNHEY, CDR2 SVGAGI. This CDR3 region has 14 residues. Trimming pared 4 bases from V and 4 bases from J, leaving 13 bases between. CDR3 protein: CASSWEGQGTEAFF. The DNA for the CDR3 is TGTGCCAGCAGTTGGGAGGGGCAGGGCACTGAAGCTTTCTTT.

This clonotype appeared many times. The chain uses TRBV9 and TRBJ1-2; 7 nucleotides match TRBD1. In germline, CDR1 is SGDLS, CDR2 YYNGEE. Trimming at V came to 0 bases and at J to 4 bases, leaving 6 bases not matched to a gene. This CDR3 spans 15 amino acids. The CDR3 DNA sequence: TGTGCCAGCAGCGTAGCCTCACAGGGGACCTATGGCTACACCTTC. It codes for CASSVASQGTYGYTF.

This clonotype was counted many times. The V and J genes are TRBV24-1 and TRBJ1-2; D is unresolved. CDR1 is KGHDR, CDR2 SFDVKD, per germline. The CDR3 runs to 12 residues. V lost 1 base and J 6 bases, leaving 5 bases between the germline ends. The CDR3 sequence is CATSDLRDGYTF. CDR3 coding DNA: TGTGCCACCAGTGATTTAAGAGATGGCTACACCTTC.

This clonotype was found many times. The chain couples TRBV2 to TRBJ2-1, with TRBD2 matching 9 bases. The germline CDR1 and CDR2 sequences are SNHLY and FYNNEI. V shed 4 bases, J shed 0 bases, and the junction held 10 bases outside the gene matches. The length of the CDR3 is 18 residues. The CDR3 loop is CASSAGPSGASSYNEQFF. The CDR3 DNA reads TGTGCCAGCAGTGCCGGTCCTAGCGGGGCTTCCTCCTACAATGAGCAGTTCTTC.

Comment on this clonotype: Compared with germline, one end of the junction differs, possibly owing to a read error. V usage is TRBV18 and J usage is TRBJ2-1; D is possibly TRBD1 or TRBD2 (5 bases each). The CDR3 sequence is 15 residues long. CDR1 and CDR2 from the germline V gene are KGHSH and LQKENI. In DNA form, the CDR3 reads TGTGCCAGCTCCCCACGGGTCGGGGCAATAGATGAGCAGTTCTTC. Its translation is CASSPRVGAIDEQFF.

The chain joins TRBV20-1 to TRBJ1-4; 8 nucleotides agree with TRBD1. The CDR3 extends over 16 amino acids. J gave up 6 bases and V 0 bases, and 9 bases lay outside the gene matches. CDR1 DFQATT and CDR2 SNEGSKA come from the germline V gene (reference sequence). The CDR3 DNA follows: TGCAGTGCTAGAGATCCCGGACAGGGCGAATATGAAAAACTGTTTTTT. As protein: CSARDPGQGEYEKLFF.

V is TRBV6-1 and J is TRBJ2-6; D call uncertain. CDR3 length equals 15 residues. Trimming removed 1 base from V and 0 bases from J, with 4 bases in between. CDR1 and CDR2 (germline): MNHNS, SASEGT. The CDR3: CASSEGLSGANVLTF. CDR3 in DNA: TGTGCCAGCAGTGAAGGGCTCTCTGGGGCCAACGTCCTGACTTTC.

This clonotype was seen at least ten times. The gene calls are TRBV11-2 and TRBJ1-6; D is uncertain. Trimming cost V 11 bases and J 5 bases, with 13 bases left between them. The CDR3 length is 13 residues. The germline V gene has CDR1 SGHAT and CDR2 FQNNGV. The CDR3 here is CACEPGNNSPLHF. CDR3 coding DNA: TGTGCCTGCGAACCGGGGAATAATTCACCCCTCCACTTT.

Here the CDR3 DNA reads TGTGCCACCAGTGGGGACACGGTGGATGGCTACACCTTC. It yields the protein CATSGDTVDGYTF. This sequence joins TRBV24-1 and TRBJ1-2, with D maybe TRBD1 (6 bases). The germline V and J ends were trimmed by 5 bases and 6 bases, with 12 bases remaining between them. Looked up from germline, CDR1 is KGHDR and CDR2 is SFDVKD. This CDR3 has 13 amino acids.

This clonotype appeared a few times. This rearrangement joins TRBV5-1 to TRBJ2-5, with TRBD2 as a possible D gene (5 bases). Looked up from germline, CDR1 is SGHRS and CDR2 is YFSETQ. Trimming took off 5 bases at V and 5 bases at J, with 13 bases between the two ends. CDR3 length: 13 amino acids. The CDR3 sequence is CASRREDLETQYF. The CDR3 DNA follows: TGCGCCAGCAGGCGAGAGGACTTGGAGACCCAGTACTTC.

This clonotype was seen at least ten times. The chain has TRBV19 and TRBJ1-1, with no clear D. V lost 4 bases, J lost 0 bases, and 18 bases lay in between. This CDR3 is built from 17 residues. CDR1 and CDR2 (germline): LNHDA, SQIVND (reference sequence). CDR3 region: CASSNPVYSPMNTEAFF. Written as DNA, the CDR3 is TGTGCCAGTAGTAATCCAGTATACAGCCCCATGAACACTGAAGCTTTCTTT.

The rearrangement links TRBV18 to TRBJ2-7; 13 nucleotides line up with TRBD2. V shed 5 bases, J shed 7 bases, and the junction held 8 bases outside the gene matches. Germline V CDR1 and CDR2: KGHSH, LQKENI. The CDR3 is 15 residues long. The CDR3 is CASSRGLAGVGEQYF. In DNA, the CDR3 is TGTGCCAGCTCAAGAGGACTAGCGGGAGTTGGAGAGCAGTACTTC.

This clonotype was counted many times. The gene calls are TRBV6-4 and TRBJ2-6, with D unclear. The CDR3 sequence is 14 residues long. Between the trimmed V and J ends, which lost 2 bases and 0 bases, there was a span of 2 bases. Germline V gene sequence: CDR1 MRHNA, CDR2 SNTAGT. CDR3 residues: CASSDNSGANVLTF. The CDR3 region has the DNA TGTGCCAGCAGTGACAACTCTGGGGCCAACGTCCTGACTTTC.

This clonotype appeared many times. This chain links TRBV20-1 with TRBJ2-7; the match to TRBD2 covers 8 bases. This CDR3 has 14 residues. Germline V gene lookup returns CDR1 DFQATT and CDR2 SNEGSKA (reference sequence). Losses at the gene ends were 8 bases for V and 7 bases for J; bases not matched to a gene: 16. CDR3 bases: TGCAGTCTGAGCCGCGGGGCGGGAGGACGGGAGCAGTACTTC. Protein sequence: CSLSRGAGGREQYF.

This clonotype was found a few times. The chain recombines TRBV11-2 with TRBJ2-2, with TRBD1 as a possible D gene (6 bases). This CDR3 has 15 residues. V was pared by 3 bases and J by 7 bases, with 15 bases between. The germline CDR1 and CDR2 sequences are SGHAT and FQNNGV. The CDR3 nucleotides read TGTGCCAGCAGCTTTATTCAACAGGGAATCGGGGAGCTGTTTTTT. Its translation: CASSFIQQGIGELFF.

This clonotype was seen many times. A junction boundary mismatches the germline segment, possibly from a read error. The CDR3 sequence: CASREAGVDGEQFF. CDR3 nucleotides: TGTGCCAGCAGGGAAGCGGGAGTTGATGGTGAGCAGTTCTTC. The rearrangement uses TRBV2 and TRBJ2-1; 8 bases match TRBD2. Germline CDR1 is SNHLY and CDR2 is FYNNEI. The CDR3 sequence is 14 residues long.

This clonotype has more than one count but fewer than ten. The J gene is TRBJ2-7, the V gene TRBV21-1; the table assigns TRBD1, which was not confirmed against the DNA. TRBV21-1 is described as a pseudogene. The CDR3 length is 14 residues. The CDR3 DNA reads TGTGCCAGCAGCCGGGGGGCAGGGCCCTACGAGCAGTACTTC. This sequence encodes CASSRGAGPYEQYF.

This clonotype was observed at least ten times. The chain couples TRBV15 to TRBJ2-6, with D maybe TRBD2 (5 bases). Germline CDR1 and CDR2: LNHNV and YYDKDF (reference sequence). V dropped 0 bases and J dropped 0 bases, with 15 bases sitting between them. The length of the CDR3 is 19 residues. CDR3 DNA sequence: TGTGCCACCAGCAGAGACTCGTGGAGGCTGGGCTCTGGGGCCAACGTCCTGACTTTC. This encodes CATSRDSWRLGSGANVLTF.

This clonotype occurred many times. This chain connects TRBV28 to TRBJ1-2, with unresolved D. V lost 7 bases and J 4 bases, leaving 16 bases between the germline ends. Germline CDR1 reads MDHEN; CDR2 reads SYDVKM. CDR3 length: 14 residues. CDR3 sequence: CASNLLRSSYGYTF. The CDR3 DNA reads as TGTGCCAGCAACCTCCTTCGGAGTTCCTATGGCTACACCTTC.

This clonotype has ten or more counts. The rearrangement links TRBV15 to TRBJ2-3, with D unclear. Germline assignment: CDR1 LNHNV and CDR2 YYDKDF (reference sequence). Trimming left V 0 bases short and J 5 bases short, with 6 bases between. This CDR3 has 13 amino acids. The CDR3 sequence is CATSRDLGDTQYF. Here the CDR3 DNA reads TGTGCCACCAGCAGAGATCTCGGAGATACGCAGTATTTT.

The sample holds a few counts of this clonotype. The rearrangement uses TRBV7-6 and TRBJ2-2, with D unresolved. Trimming shortened V by 2 bases and J by 7 bases, and 11 bases separated the two germline ends. CDR1 and CDR2 (germline): SGHVS, FNYEAQ. This CDR3 has 14 amino acids. CDR3 nucleotides: TGTGCCAGCAGCTTACAAGCGACCAACGGGGAGCTGTTTTTT. Protein sequence: CASSLQATNGELFF.

The chain combines TRBV2 with TRBJ2-1; 11 bases line up with TRBD2. The CDR3 runs to 16 residues. V dropped 4 bases and J dropped 7; count of bases not matched to a gene: 9. Germline CDR1 reads SNHLY; CDR2 reads FYNNEI. The DNA of the CDR3 is TGTGCCAGCAGTGTTACACTAGCGGGAGCTTTGAATGAGCAGTTCTTC. This codes for CASSVTLAGALNEQFF. The full variable domain, in which reference TRBV2 and TRBJ2-1 provide the parts outside the CDR3, is EPEVTQTPSHQVTQMGQEVILRCVPISNHLYFYWYRQILGQKVEFLVSFYNNEISEKSEIFDDQFSVERPDGSNFTLKIRSTKLEDSAMYFCASSVTLAGALNEQFFGPGTRLTVL.

This clonotype was seen a few times. V and J are TRBV10-3 and TRBJ2-3, with D possibly TRBD1 on 7 matching bases. This CDR3 contains 19 residues. V shed 7 bases and J shed 5 bases, with 31 bases lying between them. Germline CDR1 is ENHRY and CDR2 is SYGVKD. CDR3: CAIIPSRDSGLNHRDTQYF. The DNA for the CDR3 is TGTGCCATCATTCCTTCCCGGGACAGCGGACTAAATCACAGAGATACGCAGTATTTT.